This T cell receptor (beta chain) was captured in a study of T cell responses to AZD1222 COVID-19 vaccine. Method: immunoSEQ multiplex PCR; TCRdb's copy keeps in-frame clones and lacks some. Among about 100,000 clones listed, about 94% were seen once. On this clone itself: Its antigen is not known.

Study-level points and caveats: Vaccine-associated CD4 TCRs spanned spike, dominant at 160-218 and 743-854. Epitopes outside B.1.351 and B.1.1.7 mutated regions reportedly drew nearly half of spike TCRs.

The length of the CDR3 is 14 residues. Per germline, CDR1 LGHNA and CDR2 YSLEER. The V and J ends lost 4 bases and 4 bases respectively, with 13 bases between them. This chain joins TRBV4-3 and TRBJ1-2; possibly TRBD1 for D (5 bases). This TCR derives from an adult in good health. This sample comprised peripheral blood, obtained on day 0 of AZD1222 vaccination. CDR3 loop: CASSPGGASYGYTF. CDR3 in DNA: TGCGCCAGCAGCCCCGGAGGGGCTAGCTATGGCTACACCTTC.